This T cell receptor (beta chain) derives from a study of T cell responses to AZD1222 COVID-19 vaccine (dated by TCRdb to the early 2020s). A note on the overall study: Because spike-specific TCR depth and breadth did not differ between the two schedules, AZD1222 recipients who got a second dose at roughly 4 weeks were pooled with those who got a second dose at roughly 12 weeks. Trial participants were enrolled by age into subgroups of 18-55, 56-69 and 70-plus years, and about 150, 27 and 61 TCR-sequenced participants, respectively, were included in these subgroups. A total of 233 trial participants underwent TCR sequencing, of whom roughly 210 received two doses of AZD1222 and about 26 received two doses of the MenACWY control vaccine.

The CDR3 regions of human TCRbeta chains were analyzed by immunosequencing. The paper's processing steps were these. TCRs in the repertoires were compared against a reference library of SARS-CoV-2-specific TCRs that had been generated with the MIRA antigen-specificity platform. Breadth was defined as the fraction of unique TCRs that were SARS-CoV-2-associated. Depth was defined as the fraction of total T cells that were SARS-CoV-2-associated. Using the MIRA data, each spike-specific TCR was mapped to the spike region that the TCR reacts to and placed in a CD4 or CD8 class. Log10-transformed breadth and depth values were compared by one-way ANOVA with Sidak's multiple comparisons tests. TCRdb mirrors the immuneACCESS table, restricted to in-frame sequences. Some clones are absent from its copies; in checked studies, under half trace to an unresolved V gene, and the reason for the others is unknown. V and J calls and clone size follow that table, whereas D and trimming were derived from the DNA. The sample profile shows 46,000 or so clones; roughly 80% of them were found once. The ten largest clones capture roughly 6.6% of the sample.

The meaning of the sample's time point label: baseline before first vaccination. Samples from vaccinated people were obtained from the UK trials COV001 and COV002, which included a single-blind randomized controlled phase 2/3 trial of AZD1222 (ChAdOx1 nCoV-19) in healthy adults. For TCRbeta chain sequencing, PBMC samples from trial participants were taken at day 0 and at day 28 after the second dose. Taken from the germline V gene, the CDR1 and CDR2 loops are SGHRS and YFSETQ. Trimming at the junction amounts to 0 bases on V and 1 base on J, and the germline ends lie 4 bases apart. The CDR3, from cysteine to phenylalanine, totals 13 residues. Of the read, only the CDR3 DNA is kept; its 39 bases are in frame from base 1. Note on this clone: Its target antigen remains unknown. Base qualities are missing; no much larger clone stands one base away.

Findings and caveats that apply to the study as a whole: Reportedly, close to half of the unique spike-specific TCRs recognized epitopes lying outside the regions that are mutated in the B.1.351 and B.1.1.7 variants. Participants were mostly white British, with more females than males. The authors suggested clonal diversity may have been underestimated. Only a handful of AZD1222 recipients were SARS-CoV-2 seropositive at baseline, limiting conclusions about previously exposed vaccinees. The 56-69-year group was small, and its depth increase did not reach significance, likely because of low power. Vaccine-associated CD4 TCRs spanned the whole spike protein, with dominant responses in regions 160-218 and 743-854. Because no day 14 peak-response samples were available, repertoires were characterized only after the peak T cell response. Spike-specific TCR breadth and depth rose significantly after two AZD1222 doses compared with day 0 and with MenACWY recipients.

The chain is assembled from TRBV5-1 and TRBJ1-1, with the identity of the D gene unclear. This receptor was obtained from an adult in good health. The specimen comprised peripheral blood, sampled on day 0 of AZD1222 vaccination. The bases are TGCGCCAGCAGCTTGGGGGAGAACACTGAAGCTTTCTTT. The encoded protein is CASSLGENTEAFF.